The 20 T cell receptor beta chains below all came from one sample that was sequenced in a study of sequential checkpoint blockade in melanoma. The treatment: randomized to nivolumab then ipilimumab (arm A) or the reverse (arm B). This table comes from immunoSEQ multiplex PCR, and its TCRdb copy is limited to in-frame clones, with some not included. This sample has about 28,000 clones, with around nine tenths found just once. Sample: CD8+ T cells sorted from blood (inferred from file names), taken from a patient given nivolumab and ipilimumab in sequence. The receptor source for this set is a human donor with melanoma.

This clone came up once. The chain links TRBV7-9 to TRBJ2-7; 9 bases are a match to TRBD1. The CDR3 loop spans 15 amino acids. V shed 5 bases and J 3 bases; nucleotides not matched to a gene: 8. The germline V gene has CDR1 SEHNR and CDR2 FQNEAQ (reference sequence). This CDR3 reads CASSGGTGIYYEQYF. The CDR3 nucleotides read TGTGCCAGCAGCGGAGGGACAGGGATATACTACGAGCAGTACTTC.

This chain uses TRBV9 with TRBJ2-6, with 11 bases fitting TRBD1. Per the germline V gene, CDR1 is SGDLS and CDR2 is YYNGEE. V dropped 6 bases and J dropped 1; count of bases not matched to a gene: 6. This CDR3 is 17 amino acids long. The CDR3 DNA reads TGTGCCAGCACCGGACAGGGGGCTGTTTCTGGGGCCAACGTCCTGACTTTC. It translates to CASTGQGAVSGANVLTF.

This clone was counted a few times. This rearrangement joins TRBV19 to TRBJ1-2; perhaps TRBD1 as D (5 bases). V was trimmed by 8 bases and J by 7 bases, leaving 14 bases between them. The CDR3 has 12 amino acids. Germline V gene lookup returns CDR1 LNHDA and CDR2 SQIVND (reference sequence). The CDR3 sequence: CASLDGGVGYTF. In DNA form, the CDR3 reads TGTGCCAGTTTAGACGGGGGAGTTGGCTACACCTTC.

This chain uses TRBV7-2 with TRBJ1-5; the D gene is possibly TRBD1 (5 bases). CDR1 and CDR2 (germline): SGHTA, FQGNSA. Trimming removed 1 base at V and 4 bases at J, with 8 bases between. The CDR3 consists of 14 residues. CDR3 nucleotides: TGTGCCAGCAGCTTAGGTCCAGGGAATCAGCCCCAGCATTTT. Protein product: CASSLGPGNQPQHF.

J is TRBJ1-6 and V is TRBV4-3; TRBD1 agrees at 7 bases. CDR3 length: 17 residues. The germline CDR1 and CDR2 sequences are LGHNA and YSLEER. Losses at the gene ends were 0 bases for V and 7 bases for J; bases not matched to a gene: 9. The CDR3 protein is CASSQDRGTNMNSPLHF. CDR3 in DNA: TGCGCCAGCAGCCAAGACAGGGGGACGAATATGAATTCACCCCTCCACTTT.

This chain joins TRBV2 and TRBJ2-1; TRBD2 is a possible D gene (6 bases). Per germline, CDR1 SNHLY and CDR2 FYNNEI. The germline V and J ends were trimmed by 8 bases and 3 bases, with 17 bases remaining between them. This CDR3 spans 15 amino acids. The CDR3 region is CASRAWDSLYNEQFF. The CDR3 nucleotides read TGTGCCAGCCGTGCTTGGGACTCGCTCTACAATGAGCAGTTCTTC.

V gene TRBV30 combines with J gene TRBJ2-7, with 7 bases aligning to TRBD2. Germline loops: CDR1 GTSNPN, CDR2 SVGIG (reference sequence). With V trimmed by 4 bases and J by 3 bases, 6 bases remained unmatched. This CDR3 has 13 residues. The CDR3 DNA reads TGTGCCTGGATTGCTAGCGGAGACTACGAGCAGTACTTC. Its translation is CAWIASGDYEQYF. The full variable domain, its missing parts supplied by reference TRBV30 and TRBJ2-7, is SQTIHQWPATLVQPVGSPLSLECTVEGTSNPNLYWYRQAAGRGLQLLFYSVGIGQISSEVPQNLSASRPQDRQFILSSKKLLLSDSGFYLCAWIASGDYEQYFGPGTRLTVT.

V gene TRBV28 combines with J gene TRBJ2-3; D may be TRBD1 (5 bases). The germline gives CDR1 MDHEN, CDR2 SYDVKM. Trimming stripped 2 bases from V and 5 bases from J, with 11 bases between. The CDR3 length is 14 residues. CDR3 loop: CASSLRGAEDTQYF. CDR3 nucleotides: TGTGCCAGCAGTTTACGTGGGGCGGAAGATACGCAGTATTTT.

V and J are TRBV5-1 and TRBJ2-7, with D perhaps TRBD2 (5 bases). This CDR3 comprises 12 residues. The V gene lost 5 bases and the J gene lost 4 bases, with 10 bases spanning the gap. Germline V lookup: CDR1 SGHRS, CDR2 YFSETQ. The CDR3 loop reads CASRGSGYEQYF. The CDR3 bases are TGCGCCAGCAGAGGGTCGGGGTACGAGCAGTACTTC. Supplemented by reference TRBV5-1 and TRBJ2-7, the full variable domain reads KAGVTQTPRYLIKTRGQQVTLSCSPISGHRSVSWYQQTPGQGLQFLFEYFSETQRNKGNFPGRFSGRQFSNSRSEMNVSTLELGDSALYLCASRGSGYEQYFGPGTRLTVT.

This clone was detected a few times. This sequence joins TRBV15 and TRBJ2-3; TRBD1 might be the D (5 bases). Germline CDR1 LNHNV, CDR2 YYDKDF (reference sequence). Trimming pared 3 bases from V and 2 bases from J, leaving 12 bases between. CDR3 size: 15 residues. The CDR3 protein is CATSSHSDNTDTQYF. CDR3 bases: TGTGCCACCAGCAGCCATTCGGACAACACAGATACGCAGTATTTT.

The rearrangement joins TRBV15 to TRBJ2-1; 7 bases align to TRBD2. The CDR3 runs 15 residues. Per the germline V gene, CDR1 is LNHNV and CDR2 is YYDKDF (reference sequence). The ends lost 0 bases at V and 6 bases at J; junction bases unmatched: 5. CDR3 sequence (DNA): TGTGCCACCAGCAGAGATCGGGGAGGGTTCAATGAGCAGTTCTTC. Its translation is CATSRDRGGFNEQFF.

CDR3 DNA: TGTGCCAGCACTGGGGGGAGGGGCGAGCAGTACTTC. This gives the protein CASTGGRGEQYF. V is TRBV27 and J is TRBJ2-7; 7 bases are shared with TRBD2. V shed 7 bases and J 6 bases; nucleotides not matched to a gene: 6. CDR3 length equals 12 residues. Germline CDR1 reads MNHEY; CDR2 reads SMNVEV (reference sequence).

The chain combines TRBV5-4 with TRBJ1-2; 8 bases are shared with TRBD1. Germline V gene sequence: CDR1 SGHNT, CDR2 YYREEE (reference sequence). Trimming removed 2 bases from V and 5 bases from J; junction bases left unmatched: 11. The CDR3 contains 16 residues. The CDR3 nucleotides are TGTGCCAGCAGCTTCTGGGGGACAGGCGGCGGTTATGGCTACACCTTC. Translation gives CASSFWGTGGGYGYTF.

The chain recombines TRBV2 with TRBJ2-1, with TRBD2 as a possible D gene (5 bases). Trimming took off 9 bases at V and 7 bases at J, with 10 bases between the two ends. The CDR3 sequence is 11 residues long. Germline CDR1 SNHLY, CDR2 FYNNEI. CDR3 DNA: TGTGCCAGAAATATAGCGAATGAGCAGTTCTTC. It is translated as CARNIANEQFF. Supplemented by reference TRBV2 and TRBJ2-1, the full variable domain reads EPEVTQTPSHQVTQMGQEVILRCVPISNHLYFYWYRQILGQKVEFLVSFYNNEISEKSEIFDDQFSVERPDGSNFTLKIRSTKLEDSAMYFCARNIANEQFFGPGTRLTVL.

The chain links TRBV7-8 to TRBJ1-1; 8 bases are a match to TRBD1. Trimming cost V 4 bases and J 8 bases; bases outside gene matches: 12. This CDR3 contains 15 residues. CDR1 is SGHVS and CDR2 is FQNEAQ in the germline V gene. Here the CDR3 reads CASSSKDRARGEAFF. CDR3 nucleotides: TGTGCCAGCAGCTCAAAGGACAGGGCGCGGGGGGAAGCTTTCTTT.

CDR3: CASSQVGGGTEAFF. CDR3 DNA: TGCGCCAGCAGCCAAGTAGGGGGTGGCACTGAAGCTTTCTTT. The rearrangement links TRBV4-1 to TRBJ1-1; D is possibly TRBD1 (6 bases). There are 14 residues in the CDR3. Per the germline V gene, CDR1 is MGHRA and CDR2 is YSYEKL. V was shortened by 1 base and J by 4 bases, with 10 bases between the two germline ends.

The chain has TRBV9 and TRBJ2-5; D is undetermined. V lost 0 bases to trimming and J lost 5 bases, with 8 bases between them. Germline V CDR1 and CDR2: SGDLS, YYNGEE. This CDR3 has 13 amino acids. CDR3 coding DNA: TGTGCCAGCAGCGTAGACGGTGAGGAGACCCAGTACTTC. Translated: CASSVDGEETQYF.

The rearrangement joins TRBV11-2 to TRBJ1-1, with D hard to call. Germline CDR1 is SGHAT and CDR2 is FQNNGV. This CDR3 is built from 14 residues. The V end was cut by 2 bases, the J end by 1 base, with 8 bases between. CDR3 region: CASSLMGRNTEAFF. The DNA of the CDR3 is TGTGCCAGCAGCTTAATGGGCCGGAACACTGAAGCTTTCTTT.

This sequence joins TRBV6-5 and TRBJ1-1; unclear D gene. The CDR3 has 13 residues. Germline V gives CDR1 MNHEY, CDR2 SVGAGI. V was pared by 5 bases and J by 1 base, with 8 bases between. This chain's CDR3 is CASSPPGNTEAFF. DNA of the CDR3: TGTGCCAGCAGTCCACCGGGGAACACTGAAGCTTTCTTT.

The rearrangement joins TRBV15 to TRBJ1-3; perhaps TRBD1 as D (6 bases). The V gene lost 1 base and the J gene lost 0 bases, with 7 bases spanning the gap. The CDR3 is 15 amino acids. From germline, CDR1 is LNHNV and CDR2 YYDKDF (reference sequence). DNA of the CDR3: TGTGCCACCAGCAGAGGCAGGGGCTCTGGAAACACCATATATTTT. This translates into CATSRGRGSGNTIYF.